The sequence of this TCR beta chain was determined in a study of tumor-infiltrating lymphocytes in primary liver carcinoma. Germline trimming cut 0 bases from V and 10 bases from J; bases unmatched to any gene: 16. The CDR3 sequence is 18 residues long. Germline values: CDR1 LGHNA, CDR2 YNFKEQ. Only a few counts were recorded for this clonotype. cDNA specific to TCR beta was made from about 0.45 ug of total RNA, with a constant-region primer employed for priming. Libraries covering TCR beta were generated through three nested multiplex PCR rounds (using a slightly modified ARM-PCR). The opening two PCR rounds, about 10 cycles each, paired TRBV1-TRBV30 forward primers with a C-beta reverse primer. TCRdb re-called the multiplex PCR reads with MiXCR, one entry per CDR3 protein. Of more than 30,000 distinct CDR3 sequences in the sample, approximately 82% were seen once. Extraction of RNA together with DNA used about 17-31 mg of unsorted bulk tissue. No treatment had been given to the patients, who were chronically infected with HBV.

The rearrangement joins TRBV4-2 to TRBJ2-1, with 9 positions matching TRBD2. This sequence was found in a man aged 40-55 years with primary liver carcinoma and hepatitis B virus infection. The sample was tumor-adjacent normal liver tissue. The CDR3 reads CASSQDSLAGSPSGEQFF. CDR3 nucleotides: TGTGCCAGCAGCCAAGATAGTCTAGCGGGGAGCCCGTCCGGGGAGCAGTTCTTC.